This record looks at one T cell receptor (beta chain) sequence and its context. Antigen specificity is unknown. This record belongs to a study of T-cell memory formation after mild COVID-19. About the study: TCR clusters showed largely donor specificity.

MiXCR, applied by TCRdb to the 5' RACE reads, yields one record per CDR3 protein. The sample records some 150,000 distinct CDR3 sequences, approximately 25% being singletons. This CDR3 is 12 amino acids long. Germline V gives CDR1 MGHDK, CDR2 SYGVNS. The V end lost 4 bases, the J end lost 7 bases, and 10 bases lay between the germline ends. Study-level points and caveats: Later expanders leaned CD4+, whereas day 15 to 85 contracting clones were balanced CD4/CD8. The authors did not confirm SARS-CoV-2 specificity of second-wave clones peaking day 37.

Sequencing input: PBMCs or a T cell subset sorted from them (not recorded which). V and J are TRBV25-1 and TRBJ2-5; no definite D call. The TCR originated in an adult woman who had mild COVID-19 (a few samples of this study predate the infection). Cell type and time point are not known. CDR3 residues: CASSAGWGTQYF. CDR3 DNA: TGTGCCAGCAGTGCCGGGTGGGGGACCCAGTACTTC. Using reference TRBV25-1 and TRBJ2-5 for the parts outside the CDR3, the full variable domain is EADIYQTPRYLVIGTGKKITLECSQTMGHDKMYWYQQDPGMELHLIHYSYGVNSTEKGDLSSESTVSRIRTEHFPLTLESARPSHTSQYLCASSAGWGTQYFGPGTRLLVL.